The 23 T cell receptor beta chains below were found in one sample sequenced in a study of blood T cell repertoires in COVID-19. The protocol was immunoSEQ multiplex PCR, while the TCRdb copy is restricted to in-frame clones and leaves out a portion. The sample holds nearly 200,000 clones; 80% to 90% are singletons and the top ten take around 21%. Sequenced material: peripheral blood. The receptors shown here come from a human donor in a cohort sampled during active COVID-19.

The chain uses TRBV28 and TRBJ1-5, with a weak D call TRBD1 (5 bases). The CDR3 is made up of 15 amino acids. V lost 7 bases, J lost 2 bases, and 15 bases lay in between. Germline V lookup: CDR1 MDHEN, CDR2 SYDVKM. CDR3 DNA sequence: TGTGCCAGCAATCCCGTAGACAGCCGCAATCAGCCCCAGCATTTT. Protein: CASNPVDSRNQPQHF.

DNA of the CDR3: TGTGCCAGCAGCGAATTAGGGGGAAACACCGGGGAGCTGTTTTTT. Translation: CASSELGGNTGELFF. The chain is built from TRBV7-9 and TRBJ2-2; D perhaps matches TRBD1 (6 bases). CDR1 and CDR2 (germline): SEHNR, FQNEAQ (reference sequence). The CDR3 length is 15 residues. The V end was cut by 5 bases, the J end by 2 bases, with 12 bases between.

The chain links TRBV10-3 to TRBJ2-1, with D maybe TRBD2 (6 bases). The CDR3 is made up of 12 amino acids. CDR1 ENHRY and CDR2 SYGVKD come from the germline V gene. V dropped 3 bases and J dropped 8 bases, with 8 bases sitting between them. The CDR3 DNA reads TGTGCCATCAGTGAATGGGGGGATGAGCAGTTCTTC. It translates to CAISEWGDEQFF.

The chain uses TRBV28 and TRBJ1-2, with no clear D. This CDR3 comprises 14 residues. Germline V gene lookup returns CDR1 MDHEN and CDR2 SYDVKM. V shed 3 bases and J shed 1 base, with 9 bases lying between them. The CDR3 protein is CASSLSGDNYGYTF. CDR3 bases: TGTGCCAGCAGTTTGAGCGGGGATAACTATGGCTACACCTTC.

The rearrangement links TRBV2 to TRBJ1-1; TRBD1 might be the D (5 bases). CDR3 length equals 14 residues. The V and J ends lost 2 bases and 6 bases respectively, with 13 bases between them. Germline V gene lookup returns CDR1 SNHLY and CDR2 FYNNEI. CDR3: CASSERGGWSEAFF. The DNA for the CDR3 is TGTGCCAGCAGTGAAAGGGGAGGTTGGTCTGAAGCTTTCTTT.

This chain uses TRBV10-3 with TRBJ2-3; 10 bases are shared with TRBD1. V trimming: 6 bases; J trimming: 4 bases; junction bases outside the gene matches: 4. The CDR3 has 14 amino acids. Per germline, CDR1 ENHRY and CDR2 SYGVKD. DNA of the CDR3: TGTGCCATCAGCCGCGGGACAGGGGCAGATACGCAGTATTTT. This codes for CAISRGTGADTQYF.

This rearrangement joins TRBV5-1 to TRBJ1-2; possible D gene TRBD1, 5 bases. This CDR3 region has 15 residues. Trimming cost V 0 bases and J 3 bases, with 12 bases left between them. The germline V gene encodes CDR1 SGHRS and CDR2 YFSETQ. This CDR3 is CASSLEGRADYGYTF. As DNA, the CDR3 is TGCGCCAGCAGCTTGGAAGGCAGGGCTGACTATGGCTACACCTTC.

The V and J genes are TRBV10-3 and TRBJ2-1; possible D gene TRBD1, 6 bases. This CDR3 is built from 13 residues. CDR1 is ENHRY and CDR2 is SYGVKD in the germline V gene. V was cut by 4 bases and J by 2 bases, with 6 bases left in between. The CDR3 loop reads CAISGGPYNEQFF. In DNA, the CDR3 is TGTGCCATCAGTGGGGGGCCCTACAATGAGCAGTTCTTC.

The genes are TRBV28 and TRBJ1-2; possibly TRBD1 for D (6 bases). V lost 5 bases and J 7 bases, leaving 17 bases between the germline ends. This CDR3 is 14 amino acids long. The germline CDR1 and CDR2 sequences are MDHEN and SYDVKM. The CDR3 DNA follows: TGTGCCAGCAGTACCCCATTGACAGGTTCTGGCTACACCTTC. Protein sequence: CASSTPLTGSGYTF.

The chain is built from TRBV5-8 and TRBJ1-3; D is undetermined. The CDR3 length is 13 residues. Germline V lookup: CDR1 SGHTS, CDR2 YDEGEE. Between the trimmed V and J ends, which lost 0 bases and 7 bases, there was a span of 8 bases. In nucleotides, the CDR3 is TGTGCCAGCAGCTTGGGAGGGATTAACACCATATATTTT. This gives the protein CASSLGGINTIYF. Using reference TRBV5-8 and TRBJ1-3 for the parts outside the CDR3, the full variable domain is EAGVTQSPTHLIKTRGQQATLRCSPISGHTSVYWYQQALGLGLQFLLWYDEGEERNRGNFPPRFSGRQFPNYSSELNVNALELEDSALYLCASSLGGINTIYFGEGSWLTVV.

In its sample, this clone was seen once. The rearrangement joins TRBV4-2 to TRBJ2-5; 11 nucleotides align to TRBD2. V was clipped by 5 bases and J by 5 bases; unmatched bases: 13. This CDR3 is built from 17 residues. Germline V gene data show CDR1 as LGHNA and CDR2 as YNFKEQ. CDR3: CASSEVSLAGGLETQYF. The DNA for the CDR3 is TGTGCCAGCAGCGAAGTCAGCTTAGCGGGAGGGCTGGAGACCCAGTACTTC.

CDR3 amino acids: CASSRDRGTDTQYF. CDR3 nucleotides: TGTGCCAGCAGCCGGGACAGAGGAACAGATACGCAGTATTTT. The V gene is TRBV6-4, the J gene TRBJ2-3; 7 bases agree with TRBD1. The CDR3 runs 14 residues. Germline trimming cut 6 bases from V and 3 bases from J; bases unmatched to any gene: 6. Germline-derived CDR1 and CDR2 are MRHNA and SNTAGT.

CDR3 in DNA: TGTGCCAGCACCACTCCGCACAGGAACACTGAAGCTTTCTTT. Amino acid sequence: CASTTPHRNTEAFF. The genes are TRBV9 and TRBJ1-1; D is undetermined. With 6 bases removed from V and 1 base from J, the gap between germline ends came to 13 bases. Germline V gene data show CDR1 as SGDLS and CDR2 as YYNGEE. There are 14 residues in the CDR3.

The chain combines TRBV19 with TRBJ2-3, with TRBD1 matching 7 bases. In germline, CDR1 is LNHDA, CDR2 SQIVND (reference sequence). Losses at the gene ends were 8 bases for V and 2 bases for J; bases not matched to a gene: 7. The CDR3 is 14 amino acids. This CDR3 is CASEDRPHTDTQYF. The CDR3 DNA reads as TGTGCCAGTGAGGACAGGCCACACACAGATACGCAGTATTTT.

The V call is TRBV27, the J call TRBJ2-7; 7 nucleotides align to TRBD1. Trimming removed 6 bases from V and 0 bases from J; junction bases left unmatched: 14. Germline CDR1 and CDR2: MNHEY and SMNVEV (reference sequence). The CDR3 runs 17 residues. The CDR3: CASSVGYGTDFSYEQYF. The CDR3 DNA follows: TGTGCCAGCAGCGTGGGATACGGGACAGATTTCTCCTACGAGCAGTACTTC.

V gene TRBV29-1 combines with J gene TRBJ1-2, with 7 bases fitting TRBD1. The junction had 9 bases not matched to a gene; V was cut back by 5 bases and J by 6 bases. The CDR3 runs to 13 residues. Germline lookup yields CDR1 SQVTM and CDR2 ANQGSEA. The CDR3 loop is CSVSKGAWNGYTF. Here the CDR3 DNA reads TGCAGCGTTTCAAAGGGGGCCTGGAATGGCTACACCTTC.

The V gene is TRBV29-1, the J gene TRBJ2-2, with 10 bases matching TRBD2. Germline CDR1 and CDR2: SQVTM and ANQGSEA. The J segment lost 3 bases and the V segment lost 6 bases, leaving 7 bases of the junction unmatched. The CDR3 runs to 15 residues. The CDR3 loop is CSVGRTSGDTGELFF. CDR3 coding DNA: TGCAGCGTGGGGAGGACTAGCGGTGACACCGGGGAGCTGTTTTTT.

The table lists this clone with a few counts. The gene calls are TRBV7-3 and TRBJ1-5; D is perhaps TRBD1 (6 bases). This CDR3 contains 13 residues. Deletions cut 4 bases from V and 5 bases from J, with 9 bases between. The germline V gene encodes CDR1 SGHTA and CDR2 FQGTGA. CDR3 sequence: CASSSDRDQPQHF. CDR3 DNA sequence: TGTGCCAGCAGCTCGGACAGAGATCAGCCCCAGCATTTT.

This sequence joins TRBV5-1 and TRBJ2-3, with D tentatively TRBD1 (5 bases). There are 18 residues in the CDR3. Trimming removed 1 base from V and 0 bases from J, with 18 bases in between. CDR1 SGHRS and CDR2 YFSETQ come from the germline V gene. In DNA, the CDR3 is TGCGCCAGCAGCTTGCATCAGCGTTCAGGGATTAGCACAGATACGCAGTATTTT. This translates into CASSLHQRSGISTDTQYF.

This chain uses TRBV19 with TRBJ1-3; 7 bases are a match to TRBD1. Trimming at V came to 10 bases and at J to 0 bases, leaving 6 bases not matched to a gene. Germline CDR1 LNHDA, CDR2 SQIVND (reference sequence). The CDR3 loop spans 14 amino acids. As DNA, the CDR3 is TGTGCCACCACGGGACAGAACTCTGGAAACACCATATATTTT. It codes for CATTGQNSGNTIYF.

CDR3 in amino acids: CATSRDSSNTGELFF. The CDR3 DNA reads as TGTGCCACCAGCAGAGATTCATCGAACACCGGGGAGCTGTTTTTT. This sequence joins TRBV15 and TRBJ2-2; D is unresolved. The CDR3 sequence is 15 residues long. Trimming left V 0 bases short and J 0 bases short, with 5 bases between. CDR1 is LNHNV and CDR2 is YYDKDF in the germline V gene (reference sequence).

Here the CDR3 DNA reads TGTGCCAGCACTCCACTGACAGGGGGCAATCAGCCCCAGCATTTT. Residues: CASTPLTGGNQPQHF. The V and J genes are TRBV6-5 and TRBJ1-5, with TRBD1 identical over 8 bases. Germline values: CDR1 MNHEY, CDR2 SVGAGI. V lost 7 bases to trimming and J lost 2 bases; unmatched junction nucleotides: 7. The CDR3 covers 15 residues.

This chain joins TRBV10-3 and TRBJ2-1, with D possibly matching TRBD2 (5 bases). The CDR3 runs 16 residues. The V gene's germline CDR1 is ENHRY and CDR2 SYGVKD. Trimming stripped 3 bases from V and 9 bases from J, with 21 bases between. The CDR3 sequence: CAISDFSYQVGVEQFF. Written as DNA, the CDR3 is TGTGCCATCAGTGATTTCTCTTATCAGGTCGGGGTTGAGCAGTTCTTC.